What follows are 3 T cell receptor beta chains derived from one specimen sequenced in a study of identical twins. TCRdb reanalysed the 5' RACE reads using MiXCR and keeps one entry per CDR3 protein. Among 650,000 to 800,000 distinct CDR3 sequences, over 8.5% were seen once, and the ten largest hold around 0.98%. This same sample was also part of a study on yellow fever vaccine responses in identical twins.

The sequenced sample was PBMCs. The receptors come from a woman between 18 and 29 years old in good health.

This clonotype showed up many times. The CDR3 DNA reads as TGTGCCAGCAGGCCCCGTCAGGGACGGTTTGCCAACGTCCTGACTTTC. Its translation is CASRPRQGRFANVLTF. The rearrangement uses TRBV27 and TRBJ2-6; D tentatively reads TRBD1 or TRBD2 (5 bases each). The CDR3 has 16 residues. Germline CDR1 is MNHEY and CDR2 is SMNVEV (reference sequence). V was shortened by 6 bases and J by 7 bases, with 19 bases between the two germline ends.

This clonotype was counted only a few times. The gene calls are TRBV9 and TRBJ2-6; D not certain. Germline assignment: CDR1 SGDLS and CDR2 YYNGEE. There are 15 residues in the CDR3. Trimming shortened V by 2 bases and J by 0 bases, and 6 bases separated the two germline ends. The CDR3 nucleotides are TGTGCCAGCAGCGTCCCAGCCTCTGGGGCCAACGTCCTGACTTTC. Translating it yields CASSVPASGANVLTF.

This clonotype has at least ten counts. V is TRBV10-3 and J is TRBJ1-4; D is possibly TRBD1 (5 bases). The germline V and J ends were trimmed by 4 bases and 8 bases, with 14 bases remaining between them. Germline CDR1 and CDR2: ENHRY and SYGVKD. This CDR3 has 14 residues. The DNA of the CDR3 is TGTGCCATCAGTGCCCGGGACGAGGGGGAAAAACTGTTTTTT. This encodes CAISARDEGEKLFF.